Below, 28 T cell receptor beta chains from the same sample are listed, as sequenced in a study of blood T cell repertoires in COVID-19. Method: immunoSEQ multiplex PCR; TCRdb's copy keeps in-frame clones and lacks some. Among some 260,000 clones listed, approximately 80% were seen once. Sequencing was performed on peripheral blood. These receptors originate from an elderly woman with active or convalescent COVID-19.

The chain uses TRBV5-1 and TRBJ1-1, with D possibly being TRBD1 (6 bases). The ends were cut back, 2 bases at V and 1 base at J, with 18 bases in the middle. The CDR3 runs to 17 residues. CDR1 is SGHRS, CDR2 YFSETQ, per germline. The CDR3 nucleotides are TGCGCCAGCAGCTTTGGATCCAGGGGAAGGGGGAACACTGAAGCTTTCTTT. Amino acid sequence: CASSFGSRGRGNTEAFF. The full variable domain, with the rest looked up from reference TRBV5-1 and TRBJ1-1, is KAGVTQTPRYLIKTRGQQVTLSCSPISGHRSVSWYQQTPGQGLQFLFEYFSETQRNKGNFPGRFSGRQFSNSRSEMNVSTLELGDSALYLCASSFGSRGRGNTEAFFGQGTRLTVV.

In the case of this clone: Other nucleotide sequences from this sample produce the same CDR3. CDR3 in amino acids: CASSPGQGNQPQHF. Here the CDR3 DNA reads TGTGCCAGCTCACCGGGACAGGGCAATCAGCCCCAGCATTTT. The chain uses TRBV18 and TRBJ1-5, with 8 bases identical to TRBD1. V lost 3 bases, J lost 2 bases, and 0 bases stayed unmatched. CDR3 size: 14 residues. CDR1 is KGHSH and CDR2 is LQKENI in the germline V gene. Complete variable domain (other parts from reference TRBV18 and TRBJ1-5): NAGVMQNPRHLVRRRGQEARLRCSPMKGHSHVYWYRQLPEEGLKFMVYLQKENIIDESGMPKERFSAEFPKEGPSILRIQQVVRGDSAAYFCASSPGQGNQPQHFGDGTRLSIL.

The V call is TRBV5-1, the J call TRBJ2-1, with D tentatively TRBD1 (9 bases). Trimming took off 6 bases at V and 6 bases at J, with 28 bases between the two ends. CDR3 length: 18 amino acids. CDR1 is SGHRS and CDR2 is YFSETQ in the germline V gene. The CDR3 loop reads CASTGLGSGTGSPNEQFF. The CDR3 DNA is TGCGCCAGCACCGGATTGGGTAGCGGGACAGGGTCTCCCAATGAGCAGTTCTTC.

The V gene is TRBV6-1, the J gene TRBJ1-1, with D unresolved. Trimming pared 0 bases from V and 4 bases from J, leaving 6 bases between. This CDR3 is built from 13 residues. The germline V gene has CDR1 MNHNS and CDR2 SASEGT. The CDR3: CASSEARSTEAFF. In nucleotides, the CDR3 is TGTGCCAGCAGTGAAGCGAGGAGCACTGAAGCTTTCTTT.

The chain recombines TRBV19 with TRBJ1-5; 9 bases map to TRBD1. Unmatched junction bases numbered 6, after V lost 6 bases and J lost 9 bases. The CDR3 runs 13 residues. CDR1 LNHDA and CDR2 SQIVND come from the germline V gene (reference sequence). The DNA of the CDR3 is TGTGCCAGTAGGCCGGGACAGGGAGGGCCCCAGCATTTT. Its translation: CASRPGQGGPQHF.

V and J are TRBV27 and TRBJ2-1, with D perhaps matching TRBD2 (5 bases). The V end was cut by 5 bases, the J end by 7 bases, with 24 bases between. Germline values: CDR1 MNHEY, CDR2 SMNVEV (reference sequence). The CDR3 spans 17 residues. The CDR3 DNA follows: TGTGCCAGCAGTCTCGGTCGAGGGAGTCAGTTGCGGAATGAGCAGTTCTTC. Its protein product is CASSLGRGSQLRNEQFF.

This sequence joins TRBV7-2 and TRBJ2-1; 10 positions agree with TRBD1. Losses at the gene ends were 4 bases for V and 8 bases for J; bases not matched to a gene: 2. Germline values: CDR1 SGHTA, CDR2 FQGNSA. The CDR3 has 13 amino acids. The CDR3 loop is CASSYGTGDEQFF. Here the CDR3 DNA reads TGTGCCAGCAGCTACGGGACAGGGGATGAGCAGTTCTTC.

V usage is TRBV4-1 and J usage is TRBJ2-3, with TRBD2 matching over 10 bases. Trimming cost V 1 base and J 6 bases; bases outside gene matches: 10. Per the germline V gene, CDR1 is MGHRA and CDR2 is YSYEKL. CDR3 length: 17 amino acids. CDR3 nucleotide sequence: TGCGCCAGCAGCCAAGCCCCAACTAGCGGGGTAGGCGATACGCAGTATTTT. It is translated as CASSQAPTSGVGDTQYF.

This chain uses TRBV5-1 with TRBJ1-6; 9 nucleotides align to TRBD1. V shed 4 bases and J 9 bases; nucleotides not matched to a gene: 5. The CDR3 runs 14 residues. CDR1 SGHRS and CDR2 YFSETQ come from the germline V gene. The CDR3 protein is CASSPPGQGSPLHF. The CDR3 nucleotides are TGCGCCAGCAGCCCACCGGGACAGGGTTCACCCCTCCACTTT.

This clone has only a few counts. The chain has TRBV28 and TRBJ1-1, with D possibly TRBD1 on 5 matching bases. V lost 5 bases and J 7 bases, leaving 11 bases between the germline ends. There are 12 residues in the CDR3. Germline V gives CDR1 MDHEN, CDR2 SYDVKM. This CDR3 reads CASSVQVGEAFF. CDR3 bases: TGTGCCAGCAGTGTACAGGTTGGTGAAGCTTTCTTT. The full variable domain, in which reference TRBV28 and TRBJ1-1 provide the parts outside the CDR3, is DVKVTQSSRYLVKRTGEKVFLECVQDMDHENMFWYRQDPGLGLRLIYFSYDVKMKEKGDIPEGYSVSREKKERFSLILESASTNQTSMYLCASSVQVGEAFFGQGTRLTVV.

The chain carries TRBV20-1 and TRBJ1-2, with unresolved D. The ends were cut back, 3 bases at V and 10 bases at J, with 9 bases in the middle. Germline V lookup: CDR1 DFQATT, CDR2 SNEGSKA (reference sequence). The CDR3 covers 10 residues. CDR3 nucleotides: TGCAGTGCTAGCCCTAATCACTACACCTTC. Amino acids: CSASPNHYTF.

The chain carries TRBV7-9 and TRBJ2-1; 8 bases are shared with TRBD2. Per germline, CDR1 SEHNR and CDR2 FQNEAQ (reference sequence). This CDR3 region has 16 residues. V shed 1 base, J shed 7 bases, and the junction held 9 bases outside the gene matches. DNA for the CDR3: TGTGCCAGCAGCTTAGACGGGAGGGGAGGTGGAAATGAGCAGTTCTTC. Amino acid sequence: CASSLDGRGGGNEQFF.

CDR3 protein: CASGDRVNEKLFF. CDR3 DNA sequence: TGTGCCAGTGGAGACAGGGTTAATGAAAAACTGTTTTTT. V and J are TRBV19 and TRBJ1-4; 7 nucleotides match TRBD1. J was trimmed by 4 bases and V by 8 bases; bases with no gene match: 4. The CDR3 is made up of 13 amino acids. Germline values: CDR1 LNHDA, CDR2 SQIVND (reference sequence).

This CDR3 reads CASSKELAGGPQFF. The CDR3 bases are TGTGCCAGTAGTAAAGAGCTAGCGGGGGGACCGCAGTTCTTC. The gene calls are TRBV19 and TRBJ2-1, with 11 bases fitting TRBD2. This CDR3 is 14 amino acids long. The J segment lost 12 bases and the V segment lost 4 bases, leaving 8 bases of the junction unmatched. Germline CDR1 reads LNHDA; CDR2 reads SQIVND (reference sequence).

The CDR3 DNA follows: TGCGCCAGCAGCTTCGGGACAGGGTCAACTAATGAAAAACTGTTTTTT. It codes for CASSFGTGSTNEKLFF. The rearrangement uses TRBV5-1 and TRBJ1-4, with TRBD1 matching 9 bases. J was trimmed by 0 bases and V by 2 bases; bases with no gene match: 2. This CDR3 is 16 amino acids long. Per germline, CDR1 SGHRS and CDR2 YFSETQ. Based on the CDR3 plus reference TRBV5-1 and TRBJ1-4, the full variable domain is KAGVTQTPRYLIKTRGQQVTLSCSPISGHRSVSWYQQTPGQGLQFLFEYFSETQRNKGNFPGRFSGRQFSNSRSEMNVSTLELGDSALYLCASSFGTGSTNEKLFFGSGTQLSVL.

This clone was observed once. The chain is built from TRBV6-2 or TRBV6-3 and TRBJ1-1; 7 bases are a match to TRBD1. The V and J ends lost 2 bases and 4 bases, in that order; junction bases with no gene match: 4. Germline loops: CDR1 MNHEY, CDR2 SVGEGT. This CDR3 contains 14 residues. For the CDR3, the DNA is TGTGCCAGCAGTTACCCTCCAGGGGGCACTGAAGCTTTCTTT. This codes for CASSYPPGGTEAFF.

The chain is built from TRBV7-2 and TRBJ2-7, with TRBD1 identical over 8 bases. Per the germline V gene, CDR1 is SGHTA and CDR2 is FQGNSA. J was trimmed by 2 bases and V by 5 bases; bases with no gene match: 8. CDR3 length: 15 amino acids. CDR3 bases: TGTGCCAGCAGCCCAGGACAGGGTGGCACCTACGAGCAGTACTTC. This codes for CASSPGQGGTYEQYF.

The chain carries TRBV7-9 and TRBJ1-2, with D possibly matching TRBD1 (6 bases). Trimming shortened V by 4 bases and J by 3 bases, and 15 bases separated the two germline ends. This CDR3 comprises 15 residues. CDR1 and CDR2 from the germline V gene are SEHNR and FQNEAQ (reference sequence). CDR3 protein: CASSSETGLYYGYTF. In nucleotides, the CDR3 is TGTGCCAGCAGCTCCGAGACAGGCCTTTACTATGGCTACACCTTC.

The J gene is TRBJ2-7, the V gene TRBV5-1; 7 bases are shared with TRBD2. Germline-derived CDR1 and CDR2 are SGHRS and YFSETQ. Unmatched junction bases numbered 6, after V lost 4 bases and J lost 2 bases. This CDR3 is built from 14 residues. CDR3 amino acids: CASSPGLPPYEQYF. In DNA, the CDR3 is TGCGCCAGCAGCCCGGGACTACCTCCCTACGAGCAGTACTTC.

This rearrangement joins TRBV5-1 to TRBJ2-6; 10 bases agree with TRBD2. The CDR3 spans 17 residues. V gave up 2 bases and J gave up 2 bases; unmatched junction bases: 4. Germline CDR1 SGHRS, CDR2 YFSETQ. CDR3 residues: CASSLGGTSAGANVLTF. The CDR3 DNA sequence: TGCGCCAGCAGCTTAGGTGGGACTAGCGCTGGGGCCAACGTCCTGACTTTC.

V usage is TRBV30 and J usage is TRBJ1-5; a weak D match, TRBD1 (5 bases). The CDR3 consists of 14 residues. The V gene's germline CDR1 is GTSNPN and CDR2 SVGIG (reference sequence). Trimming shortened V by 1 base and J by 6 bases, and 13 bases separated the two germline ends. CDR3 amino acids: CAWSEVMGGQPQHF. DNA for the CDR3: TGTGCCTGGAGTGAGGTCATGGGGGGTCAGCCCCAGCATTTT.

This clone showed up just once. CDR3 sequence (DNA): TGCGCCAGCAGCTTTCAGGGGGCAGGTATGAACACTGAAGCTTTCTTT. It is translated as CASSFQGAGMNTEAFF. The rearrangement joins TRBV5-1 to TRBJ1-1; 8 positions match TRBD1. Germline values: CDR1 SGHRS, CDR2 YFSETQ. This CDR3 contains 16 residues. With V trimmed by 2 bases and J by 0 bases, 6 bases remained unmatched.

This clone is a singleton in its sample. This chain uses TRBV11-3 with TRBJ2-5; 8 bases fit TRBD1. Germline-derived CDR1 and CDR2 are SGHNT and YENEEA. CDR3 length: 15 residues. Trimming cost V 5 bases and J 4 bases; bases outside gene matches: 9. The CDR3 bases are TGTGCCAGCAGCCCTGGGACAGGAGGTGGAGAGACCCAGTACTTC. Translated, it gives CASSPGTGGGETQYF.

This clone was seen a few times. The J gene is TRBJ1-3, the V gene TRBV7-2; the D gene is possibly TRBD1 (5 bases). The germline gives CDR1 SGHTA, CDR2 FQGNSA. Trimming removed 3 bases from V and 5 bases from J, with 8 bases in between. The CDR3 extends over 13 amino acids. This CDR3 is CASSLTERNTIYF. In DNA form, the CDR3 reads TGTGCCAGCAGCTTGACAGAAAGAAACACCATATATTTT.

This clone came up a few times. The V gene is TRBV9, the J gene TRBJ1-4; D unclear. V dropped 9 bases and J dropped 3 bases, with 12 bases sitting between them. The CDR3 runs 13 residues. Germline V gene data show CDR1 as SGDLS and CDR2 as YYNGEE. CDR3 nucleotides: TGTGCCACCAGTGGCGGCCCTAATGAAAAACTGTTTTTT. It translates to CATSGGPNEKLFF.

The J gene is TRBJ1-3, the V gene TRBV6-5; 7 nucleotides line up with TRBD1. Germline values: CDR1 MNHEY, CDR2 SVGAGI. V was clipped by 10 bases and J by 0 bases; unmatched bases: 6. This CDR3 is built from 14 residues. The CDR3 sequence: CATGQDVSGNTIYF. The CDR3 DNA follows: TGTGCCACCGGACAGGACGTCTCTGGAAACACCATATATTTT.

The chain combines TRBV27 with TRBJ1-1; 9 bases are shared with TRBD1. Trimming cost V 6 bases and J 0 bases; bases outside gene matches: 5. CDR3 length: 15 residues. CDR1 MNHEY and CDR2 SMNVEV come from the germline V gene (reference sequence). CDR3 DNA: TGTGCCAGCAGGGAACAGGGGGCATTGAACACTGAAGCTTTCTTT. This gives the protein CASREQGALNTEAFF.

This clone was picked up one time. J is TRBJ2-1 and V is TRBV29-1; possible D gene TRBD2, 7 bases. Deletions cut 6 bases from V and 0 bases from J, with 15 bases between. The CDR3 length is 15 residues. CDR1 SQVTM and CDR2 ANQGSEA come from the germline V gene. The CDR3 is CSVGGAASSYNEQFF. For the CDR3, the DNA is TGCAGCGTGGGGGGGGCGGCAAGCTCCTACAATGAGCAGTTCTTC.